Listed below are T cell receptor beta chains from one sample, sequenced in a study of regulatory T cells in long-lasting Graves disease. A single record per CDR3 protein comes from TCRdb applying MiXCR to the multiplex PCR reads. The table shows some 500,000 distinct CDR3 sequences, with about 16% occurring only once. These sequences were also reported in another study, on T cells in Graves' hyperthyroidism and ophthalmopathy.

Source: peripheral blood mononuclear cells (PBMCs), taken at new diagnosis, from a patient treated with antithyroid drugs. Every receptor here comes from a woman aged 35 to 59 with Graves disease. CDR3s include the opening cysteine and the closing phenylalanine or tryptophan. Fields, in order: V gene, CDR3 length, J gene, D gene, clone size, CDR3 protein, CDR3 DNA. D genes are given only for firm matches. Rows give clone size only sometimes, using once, few, many, or a class for an expanded clone.

TRBV7-9	13	TRBJ2-2	-	many	CASSEGVTGELFF	TGTGCCAGCAGTGAAGGGGTTACCGGGGAGCTGTTTTTT
TRBV3-1	14	TRBJ2-4	TRBD1	few	CASSPQGAGGIQYF	TGTGCCAGCAGCCCCCAGGGAGCAGGGGGCATTCAGTACTTC
TRBV10-3	14	TRBJ1-2	-	-	CAIMEAAANYGYTF	TGTGCCATCATGGAGGCAGCAGCTAACTATGGCTACACCTTC
TRBV6-2/TRBV6-3	15	TRBJ1-3	TRBD1	few	CASSSQGRTGNTIYF	TGTGCCAGCAGTTCACAGGGGAGGACTGGAAACACCATATATTTT
TRBV3-1	14	TRBJ1-5	-	many	CASSQAWGDQPQHF	TGTGCCAGCAGCCAGGCTTGGGGGGACCAGCCCCAGCATTTT
TRBV13	15	TRBJ1-2	-	few	CASRPDSHPLYGYTF	TGTGCCAGCAGACCAGACAGCCACCCCCTCTATGGCTACACCTTC
TRBV5-1	14	TRBJ2-3	-	few	CASSPSLITDTQYF	TGCGCCAGCAGCCCCAGCCTAATCACAGATACGCAGTATTTT
TRBV4-1	15	TRBJ2-7	TRBD1	-	CASSRPGTGDYEQYF	TGCGCCAGCAGCCGCCCCGGGACAGGGGACTACGAGCAGTACTTC
TRBV15	14	TRBJ2-7	-	many	CATSRGLISYEQYF	TGTGCCACCAGCAGAGGACTAATCTCCTACGAGCAGTACTTC
TRBV6-1	12	TRBJ2-3	-	many	CASSDRGDTQYF	TGTGCCAGCAGTGATAGGGGGGATACGCAGTATTTT
TRBV7-2	15	TRBJ2-7	TRBD2	few	CASSFPGLAAYEQYF	TGTGCCAGCAGCTTCCCGGGACTAGCTGCCTACGAGCAGTACTTC
TRBV4-1	15	TRBJ2-3	-	-	CASSQEGLARDTQYF	TGCGCCAGCAGCCAAGAAGGTCTAGCGAGAGATACGCAGTATTTT
TRBV6-1	14	TRBJ1-4	-	few	CASSEGGGAEKLFF	TGTGCCAGCAGTGAAGGGGGGGGGGCTGAAAAACTGTTTTTT
TRBV6-1	15	TRBJ2-7	-	many	CASSGGLGQIYEQYF	TGTGCCAGCAGTGGGGGATTAGGACAGATCTACGAGCAGTACTTC